The 23 T cell receptor beta chains in this list originate from one sample, sequenced in a study of T cell changes during pregnancy in multiple sclerosis. Profiled with immunoSEQ multiplex PCR; TCRdb holds only in-frame clones, not every one. The sample lists fewer than 70,000 clones, roughly 92% occurring once. Here the sequenced sample was CD8+ T cells from peripheral blood mononuclear cells, taken in the third trimester of pregnancy. These receptors were obtained from a female donor in good health, enrolled as a control in a pregnancy study.

The V gene is TRBV7-9, the J gene TRBJ2-7; D not certain. The CDR3 is 12 amino acids. V was shortened by 5 bases and J by 3 bases, with 8 bases between the two germline ends. Germline V gene lookup returns CDR1 SEHNR and CDR2 FQNEAQ (reference sequence). Here the CDR3 reads CASSQSRYEQYF. The DNA for the CDR3 is TGTGCCAGCAGCCAATCGCGCTACGAGCAGTACTTC.

This clone was seen once. The chain has TRBV7-6 and TRBJ2-3; 9 nucleotides match TRBD2. V dropped 4 bases and J dropped 6; count of bases not matched to a gene: 2. This CDR3 contains 13 residues. The germline V gene encodes CDR1 SGHVS and CDR2 FNYEAQ. CDR3 in DNA: TGTGCCAGCAGCTCTAGCGGGGAGGATACGCAGTATTTT. Protein: CASSSSGEDTQYF.

CDR3 loop: CASTPWEGSTEAFF. CDR3 coding DNA: TGTGCCAGCACTCCATGGGAGGGTAGCACTGAAGCTTTCTTT. The genes are TRBV6-6 and TRBJ1-1; no clear D. Trimming removed 7 bases at V and 4 bases at J, with 16 bases between. From germline, CDR1 is MNHNY and CDR2 SVGAGI (reference sequence). The CDR3 runs 14 residues.

The rearrangement links TRBV2 to TRBJ2-5; a possible D gene is TRBD1 (7 bases). Germline V lookup: CDR1 SNHLY, CDR2 FYNNEI. V was trimmed by 7 bases and J by 2 bases, leaving 17 bases between them. The CDR3 extends over 15 amino acids. The CDR3 loop reads CASIGTLTGQETQYF. DNA for the CDR3: TGTGCCAGCATCGGGACTTTGACAGGGCAAGAGACCCAGTACTTC.

J is TRBJ2-3 and V is TRBV6-5; 7 bases fit TRBD1. The germline gives CDR1 MNHEY, CDR2 SVGAGI. The J segment lost 6 bases and the V segment lost 1 base, leaving 7 bases of the junction unmatched. The CDR3 has 15 amino acids. CDR3 sequence (DNA): TGTGCCAGCAGTTACTTGGGACAGCATAAGGATACGCAGTATTTT. Amino acids: CASSYLGQHKDTQYF.

Worth noting for this clone: The junction departs from germline at one end; a sequencing error may be responsible. The chain employs TRBV5-6 and TRBJ2-1; no definite D call. Germline V gene sequence: CDR1 SGHDT, CDR2 YYEEEE. The CDR3 length is 12 residues. Here the CDR3 reads CAGSQTGNEQFF. The DNA for the CDR3 is TGTGCCGGCAGCCAAACGGGCAATGAGCAGTTCTTC.

The chain uses TRBV2 and TRBJ1-3; D gene ambiguous. Germline values: CDR1 SNHLY, CDR2 FYNNEI. The CDR3 loop spans 13 amino acids. The V gene lost 3 bases and the J gene lost 7 bases, with 10 bases spanning the gap. The CDR3 coding sequence is TGTGCCAGCAGTGACGAGATCAGGAACACCATATATTTT. Its protein product is CASSDEIRNTIYF.

The V call is TRBV7-8, the J call TRBJ1-1; D not certain. The CDR3 length is 13 residues. The germline V gene encodes CDR1 SGHVS and CDR2 FQNEAQ. The V and J ends lost 5 bases and 1 base respectively, with 8 bases between them. The CDR3 nucleotides read TGTGCCAGCAGCCCTCGGGAGAACACTGAAGCTTTCTTT. It encodes CASSPRENTEAFF.

The V and J genes are TRBV11-2 and TRBJ2-3, with D tentatively TRBD2 (7 bases). CDR3 length equals 14 residues. Germline values: CDR1 SGHAT, CDR2 FQNNGV. Between the trimmed V and J ends, which lost 2 bases and 7 bases, there was a span of 13 bases. The CDR3 reads CASSLRGGGNTQYF. The CDR3 DNA follows: TGTGCCAGCAGCTTAAGGGGGGGAGGGAATACGCAGTATTTT.

CDR3 DNA: TGTGCCACCGCCCAGGAGGGGTGGACTGAAGCTTTCTTT. As protein: CATAQEGWTEAFF. The V gene is TRBV6-5, the J gene TRBJ1-1; possible D gene TRBD1, 5 bases. Germline V CDR1 and CDR2: MNHEY, SVGAGI. V was cut by 10 bases and J by 5 bases, with 17 bases left in between. The CDR3 length is 13 residues.

J is TRBJ2-7 and V is TRBV30; D unresolved. The CDR3 has 13 amino acids. Germline V gene lookup returns CDR1 GTSNPN and CDR2 SVGIG (reference sequence). Trimming took 0 bases from V and 1 from J, leaving 7 bases between them. This CDR3 reads CAWSVSGSYEQYF. Here the CDR3 DNA reads TGTGCCTGGAGTGTGTCAGGTTCCTACGAGCAGTACTTC. Filled out from reference TRBV30 and TRBJ2-7, the complete variable domain reads SQTIHQWPATLVQPVGSPLSLECTVEGTSNPNLYWYRQAAGRGLQLLFYSVGIGQISSEVPQNLSASRPQDRQFILSSKKLLLSDSGFYLCAWSVSGSYEQYFGPGTRLTVT.

The chain carries TRBV19 and TRBJ2-7, with D possibly being TRBD1 (5 bases). Germline V gene data show CDR1 as LNHDA and CDR2 as SQIVND (reference sequence). The CDR3 has 14 amino acids. With 8 bases removed from V and 5 bases from J, the gap between germline ends came to 19 bases. DNA of the CDR3: TGTGCCAGTTCCGGGCAGGGAACGTTGGACGAGCAGTACTTC. Its protein product is CASSGQGTLDEQYF.

This rearrangement joins TRBV6-5 to TRBJ2-7, with 7 nucleotides matching TRBD1. Germline trimming cut 0 bases from V and 2 bases from J; bases unmatched to any gene: 1. The CDR3 totals 14 residues. From germline, CDR1 is MNHEY and CDR2 SVGAGI. Here the CDR3 reads CASSYSDRAYEQYF. In DNA, the CDR3 is TGTGCCAGCAGTTACTCCGACAGGGCCTACGAGCAGTACTTC.

This clone appeared once. V usage is TRBV28 and J usage is TRBJ1-6; 12 bases align to TRBD1. This CDR3 region has 16 residues. The germline V gene encodes CDR1 MDHEN and CDR2 SYDVKM. The trim removed 5 bases at V and 4 bases at J, leaving 3 bases unmatched. Here the CDR3 reads CASSRDRGPYNSPLHF. In nucleotides, the CDR3 is TGTGCCAGCAGTAGGGACAGGGGGCCATATAATTCACCCCTCCACTTT.

The rearrangement uses TRBV25-1 and TRBJ2-7, with D maybe TRBD1 (6 bases). Germline V gives CDR1 MGHDK, CDR2 SYGVNS. The V gene lost 6 bases and the J gene lost 10 bases, with 16 bases spanning the gap. This CDR3 spans 12 amino acids. CDR3 in amino acids: CASSPTTGVQYF. CDR3 DNA sequence: TGTGCCAGCAGCCCGACGACAGGAGTACAGTACTTC.

The V call is TRBV5-4, the J call TRBJ2-3, with D possibly matching TRBD2 (5 bases). Germline CDR1 and CDR2: SGHNT and YYREEE (reference sequence). The ends were cut back, 7 bases at V and 5 bases at J, with 11 bases in the middle. The CDR3 extends over 12 amino acids. The CDR3 nucleotides are TGTGCCAGCGGTAATGGACTAGATACGCAGTATTTT. Translated: CASGNGLDTQYF.

The gene calls are TRBV13 and TRBJ2-3; a weak D match, TRBD2 (6 bases). V lost 6 bases and J lost 6, with 19 bases in between. From germline, CDR1 is PRHDT and CDR2 FYEKMQ (reference sequence). This CDR3 has 15 amino acids. The CDR3 loop reads CASSRGASRGDTQYF. Written as DNA, the CDR3 is TGTGCCAGCAGTCGTGGGGCTTCACGGGGGGATACGCAGTATTTT.

This chain uses TRBV15 with TRBJ2-4; D remains unclear. CDR3 size: 14 residues. V shed 7 bases and J shed 1 base, with 11 bases lying between them. CDR1 and CDR2 (germline): LNHNV, YYDKDF (reference sequence). In DNA, the CDR3 is TGTGCCACCACCACGGTGGAGGCCAAAAACATTCAGTACTTC. It translates to CATTTVEAKNIQYF. The full variable domain, with the rest looked up from reference TRBV15 and TRBJ2-4, is DAMVIQNPRYQVTQFGKPVTLSCSQTLNHNVMYWYQQKSSQAPKLLFHYYDKDFNNEADTPDNFQSRRPNTSFCFLDIRSPGLGDTAMYLCATTTVEAKNIQYFGAGTRLSVL.

V and J are TRBV9 and TRBJ2-7; tentative D call: TRBD1 (5 bases). This CDR3 comprises 13 residues. V was shortened by 3 bases and J by 3 bases, with 10 bases between the two germline ends. Germline V gene lookup returns CDR1 SGDLS and CDR2 YYNGEE. The CDR3 nucleotides are TGTGCCAGCAGCGGCGACAGAGACTACGAGCAGTACTTC. Its protein product is CASSGDRDYEQYF.

The CDR3 DNA is TGTGCCAGCAGTGACTCGACAGGGGATGGCTACACCTTC. It is translated as CASSDSTGDGYTF. The rearrangement joins TRBV6-4 to TRBJ1-2; 8 nucleotides align to TRBD1. The CDR3 is 13 amino acids. The V segment lost 0 bases and the J segment 6 bases; nucleotides outside the gene matches: 0. Germline V gene data show CDR1 as MRHNA and CDR2 as SNTAGT.

The chain has TRBV9 and TRBJ2-1; no reliable D call. The V end was cut by 0 bases, the J end by 9 bases, with 10 bases between. The germline V gene has CDR1 SGDLS and CDR2 YYNGEE. CDR3 size: 13 residues. The DNA of the CDR3 is TGTGCCAGCAGCGTAGACGAAGAGCCTGAGCAGTTCTTC. It codes for CASSVDEEPEQFF.

The V call is TRBV30, the J call TRBJ2-5; 9 nucleotides agree with TRBD2. Unmatched junction bases numbered 7, after V lost 3 bases and J lost 2 bases. This CDR3 spans 15 amino acids. Per germline, CDR1 GTSNPN and CDR2 SVGIG (reference sequence). CDR3 amino acids: CAWSQIAGVQETQYF. For the CDR3, the DNA is TGTGCCTGGAGCCAGATAGCGGGGGTTCAAGAGACCCAGTACTTC.

The chain couples TRBV7-8 to TRBJ1-4, with D maybe TRBD1 (5 bases). Germline CDR1 reads SGHVS; CDR2 reads FQNEAQ. V lost 5 bases, J lost 8 bases, and 15 bases lay in between. The CDR3 is made up of 14 amino acids. CDR3 DNA sequence: TGTGCCAGCAGCGCGGACACCGGCAGAGAAAAACTGTTTTTT. It codes for CASSADTGREKLFF.